This entry lists 13 T cell receptor beta chains sequenced from one sample in a study of spatial heterogeneity in lung cancer. The time point was: sample taken at primary tumor resection. TCRdb re-analysed the 5' RACE reads in MiXCR, keeping a single row per CDR3 protein. The sample records some 55,000 distinct CDR3 sequences, approximately 6% being singletons. The material sequenced was PBMCs, taken at surgery. These TCRs come from a female donor with early-stage non-small cell lung cancer.

This clonotype was seen a handful of times. V and J are TRBV19 and TRBJ2-3; 7 nucleotides agree with TRBD2. The V segment lost 3 bases and the J segment 3 bases; nucleotides outside the gene matches: 3. This CDR3 has 14 residues. Germline values: CDR1 LNHDA, CDR2 SQIVND (reference sequence). The CDR3, as DNA: TGTGCCAGTAGTATCGCGGGAGATACAGATACGCAGTATTTT. This translates into CASSIAGDTDTQYF.

Judged by abundance, this clonotype is medium-sized. This chain connects TRBV12-3 or TRBV12-4 to TRBJ2-2; the D gene is possibly TRBD1 (6 bases). Trimming cost V 4 bases and J 6 bases, with 12 bases left between them. The CDR3 is made up of 14 amino acids. The CDR3 is CASSSRTVSGELFF. The CDR3 nucleotides are TGTGCCAGCAGTTCTCGGACAGTTTCCGGGGAGCTGTTTTTT.

This clonotype was observed a few times. The chain has TRBV2 and TRBJ1-1; D gene uncertain. V lost 4 bases and J lost 0, with 6 bases in between. This CDR3 spans 13 amino acids. Germline CDR1 is SNHLY and CDR2 is FYNNEI. The CDR3 DNA sequence: TGTGCCAGCAGTGGACTCATGAACACTGAAGCTTTCTTT. It specifies CASSGLMNTEAFF. The whole variable domain, filled in from reference TRBV2 and TRBJ1-1, reads EPEVTQTPSHQVTQMGQEVILRCVPISNHLYFYWYRQILGQKVEFLVSFYNNEISEKSEIFDDQFSVERPDGSNFTLKIRSTKLEDSAMYFCASSGLMNTEAFFGQGTRLTVV.

This clonotype was seen many times. The chain has TRBV12-3 or TRBV12-4 and TRBJ1-5; D possibly corresponds to TRBD1 (5 bases). CDR3 size: 13 residues. Trimming left V 4 bases short and J 4 bases short, with 8 bases between. The CDR3, as DNA: TGTGCCAGCAGTTGGACACAAAATCAGCCCCAGCATTTT. It encodes CASSWTQNQPQHF.

This clonotype was observed many times. The chain links TRBV7-6 to TRBJ2-1, with 9 bases matching TRBD1. Trimming took 0 bases from V and 9 from J; bases not matched to a gene: 9. The CDR3 length is 16 residues. Germline CDR1 and CDR2: SGHVS and FNYEAQ. DNA of the CDR3: TGTGCCAGCAGCTTAGCGACCGGGACAGGGAGTGGTGAGCAGTTCTTC. It is translated as CASSLATGTGSGEQFF.

The chain couples TRBV5-8 to TRBJ2-3, with D uncertain. This CDR3 spans 14 amino acids. V was clipped by 0 bases and J by 2 bases, with 7 bases between them. The germline V gene has CDR1 SGHTS and CDR2 YDEGEE. This CDR3 reads CASSLGLPTDTQYF. For the CDR3, the DNA is TGTGCCAGCAGCTTGGGACTTCCCACAGATACGCAGTATTTT. The variable domain in full, with the rest retrieved from reference TRBV5-8 and TRBJ2-3, is EAGVTQSPTHLIKTRGQQATLRCSPISGHTSVYWYQQALGLGLQFLLWYDEGEERNRGNFPPRFSGRQFPNYSSELNVNALELEDSALYLCASSLGLPTDTQYFGPGTRLTVL.

This clonotype was seen only a few times. V gene TRBV19 combines with J gene TRBJ2-3; TRBD2 matches at 7 bases. The CDR3 has 14 amino acids. Per germline, CDR1 LNHDA and CDR2 SQIVND (reference sequence). V lost 6 bases and J lost 5; bases outside the gene matches: 8. The CDR3 here is CASSQREWGDTQYF. In DNA form, the CDR3 reads TGTGCCAGTAGCCAGCGGGAATGGGGAGATACGCAGTATTTT.

This clonotype was seen only a few times. This chain connects TRBV29-1 to TRBJ2-7, with D possibly TRBD1 on 6 matching bases. The germline V and J ends were trimmed by 7 bases and 3 bases, with 22 bases remaining between them. The CDR3 length is 15 residues. Germline CDR1 SQVTM, CDR2 ANQGSEA. The CDR3 bases are TGCAGCGGGCTAATCCGGGACACCTACGGCTACGAGCAGTACTTC. Protein: CSGLIRDTYGYEQYF.

This clonotype was detected many times. The chain carries TRBV29-1 and TRBJ1-2; 7 positions agree with TRBD1. This CDR3 is built from 12 residues. Trimming at V came to 6 bases and at J to 4 bases, leaving 5 bases not matched to a gene. CDR1 is SQVTM, CDR2 ANQGSEA, per germline. CDR3 loop: CSVPTGIYGYTF. As DNA, the CDR3 is TGCAGCGTCCCGACAGGGATCTATGGCTACACCTTC.

Many counts were recorded for this clonotype. The chain carries TRBV7-3 and TRBJ2-6; D is uncertain. Looked up from germline, CDR1 is SGHTA and CDR2 is FQGTGA. The CDR3 extends over 15 amino acids. Between the trimmed V and J ends, which lost 1 base and 3 bases, there was a span of 7 bases. CDR3 loop: CASSLRVDGANVLTF. DNA of the CDR3: TGTGCCAGCAGCTTAAGGGTGGATGGGGCCAACGTCCTGACTTTC.

Ten or more counts support this clonotype. V usage is TRBV2 and J usage is TRBJ2-3, with 8 nucleotides matching TRBD2. The germline V gene has CDR1 SNHLY and CDR2 FYNNEI. With 3 bases clipped from V and 8 bases from J, the junction kept 19 bases outside the gene matches. This CDR3 is built from 18 residues. The CDR3 DNA reads as TGTGCCAGCAGTGATGCTATCGAACTCGGGGGGGCCGGGAGTACGCAGTATTTT. This translates into CASSDAIELGGAGSTQYF. Looking up the rest from reference TRBV2 and TRBJ2-3 gives the full variable domain: EPEVTQTPSHQVTQMGQEVILRCVPISNHLYFYWYRQILGQKVEFLVSFYNNEISEKSEIFDDQFSVERPDGSNFTLKIRSTKLEDSAMYFCASSDAIELGGAGSTQYFGPGTRLTVL.

This clonotype was recorded at least ten times. The gene calls are TRBV6-5 and TRBJ1-1; D gene uncertain. Germline V CDR1 and CDR2: MNHEY, SVGAGI. With 4 bases removed from V and 8 bases from J, the gap between germline ends came to 11 bases. This CDR3 spans 12 amino acids. Here the CDR3 DNA reads TGTGCCAGCAGTTTCGCAGGCAGAGAAGCTTTCTTT. Translated, it gives CASSFAGREAFF.

This clonotype was seen repeatedly, ten times or more. The chain joins TRBV24-1 to TRBJ2-5; perhaps D is TRBD1 or TRBD2 (5 bases each). In germline, CDR1 is KGHDR, CDR2 SFDVKD. This CDR3 spans 16 amino acids. V lost 3 bases, J lost 3 bases, and 16 bases lay in between. This chain's CDR3 is CATSDRRDPGEETQYF. In nucleotides, the CDR3 is TGTGCCACCAGTGATCGCCGGGACCCCGGTGAAGAGACCCAGTACTTC.